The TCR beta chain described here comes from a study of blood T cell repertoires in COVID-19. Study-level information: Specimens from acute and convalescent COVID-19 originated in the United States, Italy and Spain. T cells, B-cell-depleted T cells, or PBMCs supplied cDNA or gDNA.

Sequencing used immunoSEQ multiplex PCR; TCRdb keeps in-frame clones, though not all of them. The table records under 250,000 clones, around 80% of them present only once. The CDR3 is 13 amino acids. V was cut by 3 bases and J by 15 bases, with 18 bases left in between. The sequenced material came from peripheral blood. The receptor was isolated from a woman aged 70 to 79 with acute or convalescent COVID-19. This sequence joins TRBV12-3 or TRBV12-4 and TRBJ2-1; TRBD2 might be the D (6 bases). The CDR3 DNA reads TGTGCCAGCAGTTTCTCCCGGGAGAGGCGGGCGTTCTTC. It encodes CASSFSRERRAFF.